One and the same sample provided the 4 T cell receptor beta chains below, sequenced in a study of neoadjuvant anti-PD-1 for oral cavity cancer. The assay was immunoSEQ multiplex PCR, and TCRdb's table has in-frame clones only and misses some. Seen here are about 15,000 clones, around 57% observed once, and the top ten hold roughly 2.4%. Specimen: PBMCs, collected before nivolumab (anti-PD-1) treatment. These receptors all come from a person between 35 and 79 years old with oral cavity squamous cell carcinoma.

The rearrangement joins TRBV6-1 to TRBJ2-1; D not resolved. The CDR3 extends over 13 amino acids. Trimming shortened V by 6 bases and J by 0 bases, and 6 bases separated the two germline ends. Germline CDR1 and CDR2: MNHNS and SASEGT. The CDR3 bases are TGTGCCAGCAGGGGAAGCTCCTACAATGAGCAGTTCTTC. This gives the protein CASRGSSYNEQFF.

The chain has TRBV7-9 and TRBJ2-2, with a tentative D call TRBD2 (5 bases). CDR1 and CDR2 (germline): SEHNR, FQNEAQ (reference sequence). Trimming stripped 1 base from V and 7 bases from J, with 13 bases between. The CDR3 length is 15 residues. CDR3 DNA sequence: TGTGCCAGCAGCTTAGAAGCCTCAGAGGGCGGGGAGCTGTTTTTT. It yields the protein CASSLEASEGGELFF.

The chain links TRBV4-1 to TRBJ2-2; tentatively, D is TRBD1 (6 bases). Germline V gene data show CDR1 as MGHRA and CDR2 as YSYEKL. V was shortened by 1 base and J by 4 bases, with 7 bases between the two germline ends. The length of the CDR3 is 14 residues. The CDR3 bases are TGCGCCAGCAGCCAAGCCAGGGGCACCGGGGAGCTGTTTTTT. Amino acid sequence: CASSQARGTGELFF.

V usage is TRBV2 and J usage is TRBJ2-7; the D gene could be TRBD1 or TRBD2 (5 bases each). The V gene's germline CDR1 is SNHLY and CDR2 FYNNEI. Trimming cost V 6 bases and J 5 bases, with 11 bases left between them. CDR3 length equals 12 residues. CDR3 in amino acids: CASRQDGNEQYF. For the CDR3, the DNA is TGTGCCAGCAGACAGGACGGGAACGAGCAGTACTTC.